This T cell receptor beta chain emerged from a study of cytomegalovirus exposure and HLA in healthy donors. Of note for this clone: Its matching antigen is unknown.

Whole-study findings and limits: As was reported, the classifier diagnosed cytomegalovirus status with high specificity and sensitivity. Cytomegalovirus-associated TCR beta chains were listed, numbering approximately 150. Among TCR sequences, most were rare, though some public TCRs appeared in many donors. Three chains linked to CMV were shown in vitro to be specific for CMV antigens.

This CDR3 spans 14 amino acids. Profiling relied on immunoSEQ multiplex PCR, and the TCRdb table lists in-frame clones only, not all of them. Counted here are 100,000 to 150,000 clones, roughly 89% occurring once; the ten biggest clones make up about 3.7%. The genes are TRBV21-1 and TRBJ1-6. TRBV21-1 is shown as a pseudogene. The sample was PBMCs. The TCR originated in a man aged 25-45 years in good health and CMV-seronegative. CDR3 nucleotides: TGTGCCAGCAGCAATGGGAGGAATAATTCACCCCTCCACTTT. It is translated as CASSNGRNNSPLHF.